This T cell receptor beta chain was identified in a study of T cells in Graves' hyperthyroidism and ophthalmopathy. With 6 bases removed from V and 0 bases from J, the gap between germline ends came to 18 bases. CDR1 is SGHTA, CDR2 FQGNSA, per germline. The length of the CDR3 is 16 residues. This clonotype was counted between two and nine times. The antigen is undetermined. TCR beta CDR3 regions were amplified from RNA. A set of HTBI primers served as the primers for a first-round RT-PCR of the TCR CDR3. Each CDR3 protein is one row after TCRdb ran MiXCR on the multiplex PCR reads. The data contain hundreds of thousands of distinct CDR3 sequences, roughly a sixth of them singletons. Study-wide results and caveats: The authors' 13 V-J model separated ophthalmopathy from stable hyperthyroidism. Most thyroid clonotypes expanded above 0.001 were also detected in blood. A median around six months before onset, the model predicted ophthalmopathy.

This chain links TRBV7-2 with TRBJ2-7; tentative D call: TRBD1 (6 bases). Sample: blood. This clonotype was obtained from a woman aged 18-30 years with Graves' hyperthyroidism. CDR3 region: CASSLVGQPSSYEQYF. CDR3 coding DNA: TGTGCCAGCAGTCTCGTAGGACAGCCAAGCTCCTACGAGCAGTACTTC.